This T cell receptor (beta chain) comes out of a study of cytomegalovirus exposure and HLA in healthy donors (dated by TCRdb to 2016 to 2017). For the study in its entirety: In an earlier analysis of roughly 500 of the donors, less than 350 Gb of sequence data and some 100 million unique TCR beta sequences from about 179 million T cells were reported. An early release covering 500 to 750 HLA-typed donors comprised roughly 300 gigabases of sequencing data and tens of millions of unique TCR sequences. Among the roughly 380 genotyped donors, more than 70% belonged to the genetic ancestry cluster associated with self-reported Caucasian donors. The study was designed to test whether signatures of past pathogen exposure could be identified by cataloging public T cell receptors. The study used immunosequencing to profile the T cell repertoires of 666 subjects and linked those repertoires to cytomegalovirus serostatus. Besides the first cohort of 666 subjects, a separate validation cohort made up of roughly 120 different subjects was used. To predict cytomegalovirus infection status, the study combined high-throughput TCR immunosequencing, statistical association of individual TCRs with disease status, and machine learning. In a later analysis, previously published TCR beta repertoires from about 670 donors were re-analyzed and high-resolution HLA genotyping was added so that TCR occurrence patterns could be studied. In the later analysis, no new phenotypic data were used to find candidate immune exposures; instead, reliance was placed on TCR beta sequences and their occurrence across donors. An earlier analysis of several hundred of the donors applied high-throughput TCR beta sequencing to assess whether each TCR beta V gene segment acted as functional or pseudogenic. Donor age, sex, ethnicity and CMV serostatus were compiled alongside the repertoire data. Genome-wide SNP genotypes for about 60% of the roughly 670 donors were used in a later genetic analysis, which treated that subset as a discovery cohort. Every discovery cohort repertoire had been produced on one sequencing platform. Class I and class II HLA loci were covered by the typing at four-digit resolution. The number of donors typed differed by locus, with roughly 620-630 for A, B, C, DRB1 and DQB1, around 560 for DQA1, about 610 for DPA1, and approximately 470 for DPB1. About five DR-DQ haplotypes were treated as single units for association and clustering because of strong linkage in the cohort. Across under 500 genotyped donors of the cohort, an average of roughly 250,000 unique TCR beta nucleotide sequences per donor were sequenced, and roughly 20% of those sequences were non-productive.

The cohort comprised approximately 700 healthy bone marrow donors. At the time of sampling, every cohort member was nominally healthy, though immune exposures that went unrecorded were likely present. The donor tested CMV seronegative, placing the donor among the roughly 400 seronegative members of the cohort. A peripheral blood sample was provided by each donor, and peripheral blood mononuclear cells were used for TCR beta sequencing. The Qiagen DNeasy Blood Extraction Kit was used to extract genomic DNA from the blood cell samples. About this clone: Its target antigen remains unknown. The sample holds no much larger clone one base away, and base qualities are not on file.

What the research found in general, with its limitations: Because HLA typing was missing for some donors at each locus, association tests included only the typed subset. Roughly uniform sequencing depth across donors was assumed in presence/absence analyses, although this assumption may not hold. Most CMV-associated TCR beta chains appeared to be HLA-restricted in a later analysis, and the HLA associations seemed to be driven largely by CMV exposure. Immune exposure information for the cohort was limited to CMV serostatus. A later analysis associated about 17,000 TCR beta sequences with specific HLA alleles at a false discovery rate of 0.05. A further reported finding was that TCR beta sequences accurately predicted the HLA-A and HLA-B alleles for most subjects in the first cohort. The classifier was reported to diagnose cytomegalovirus status with high specificity and sensitivity in both the original and validation cohorts. Because the 87-base-pair reads could not distinguish some IMGT-functional V segments, including TRBV6-2 and TRBV6-3, those segments were excluded. Linkage disequilibrium might explain the correlated functional status among segregating V segments, but an unknown experimental factor could not be excluded. Only TCR beta chains were sequenced in this cohort, and the absence of alpha or paired-chain data limited detectable features. Strong co-occurrence of HLA alleles, especially DR and DQ, made assigning TCR associations to individual alleles difficult. An earlier analysis of some 590 of the donors showed that most TCR beta V segments appeared in productive rearrangements either about 90% or about 30% of the time, which broadly matched IMGT annotations. While some public TCRs were present in many individuals, most TCR sequences turned up only very rarely across donors. According to a later analysis, TCR association rates differed among HLA loci, with DRB1 alleles showing the most associated TCRs and HLA-C alleles showing the fewest. A later genetic analysis associated a missense DCLRE1C variant with V-gene and J-gene trimming of TCR beta chains, and an independent cohort replicated the association. A total of 150 or so TCR beta chains were listed by the study as associated with cytomegalovirus. In a later analysis, HLA-associated TCR beta chains showed more clonal expansion and lower generation probabilities than non-associated chains that were equally common. In vitro tests confirmed that a few of the cytomegalovirus-associated TCR beta chains recognize cytomegalovirus antigens. According to the authors, the approach could potentially be generalized to other disease states and immunological phenotypes. A later genetic analysis reported fewer N-insertions in productive TCRs among donors in an Asian-associated ancestry cluster than the roughly 620-donor mean. A later analysis reported that several top co-occurrence clusters appeared linked to parvovirus B19, influenza, CMV and Epstein-Barr virus. Because counts were too low, about 15 rarely observed V segments, including chromosome 9 orphons, were left out of the earlier analysis of roughly 600 of the donors. A cluster of highly shared sequence variants was judged likely to represent a technical artifact of the sequencing pipeline.

The library was prepared using the immunoSEQ multiplex PCR assay. The multiplex PCR relied on a mix of 60 forward primers for TCR Vbeta segments and 13 reverse primers for TCR Jbeta segments. A multiplex PCR assay on genomic DNA amplified the CDR3 region of rearranged TCR beta genes. The amplified TCR beta libraries were sequenced on the Illumina HiSeq System as 87-base-pair reads. The study's own analysis went as follows. Across the 670 or so repertoires, a later analysis counted some 81 million unique TCR beta chains, 9.5 million to 12 million of which were shared by at least two donors. To remove PCR and sequencing errors, raw reads were error-corrected and collapsed into unique sequences using a nearest-neighbor algorithm that merged closely related sequences. V, D and J gene segments were assigned by aligning CDR3 sequences to IMGT reference sequences. Each retained sequence needed at least a six-nucleotide match to both a V gene segment and a J gene segment. Rearrangements were called productive when the CDR3 lacked stop codons and stayed in frame with V and J; all others were non-productive. CDR3 was defined by IMGT convention, running from the second conserved V-encoded cysteine to the conserved J-encoded phenylalanine. In an earlier analysis of approximately 500 of the donors, sequences lacking an unambiguous match to a single V gene segment were excluded. An earlier analysis of around 600 of the donors classified V segments as functional when productive rearrangements were above 56.7% and as segregating when the standard deviation between donors was above 5%. To diagnose cytomegalovirus status from the catalog of TCR beta chain sequences, a statistical classification framework was built. In a later analysis, TCR nucleotide sequences were compared against IMGT/GENE-DB human TR gene sequences so that V and J genes could be assigned. The TCRdist pipeline was used in a later analysis to assign CDR3 sequences and most-parsimonious VDJ recombination scenarios. In a later analysis, every TCR beta chain was defined by the combination of its CDR3 amino acid sequence and its V-gene family, and reads without a unique V-gene family were dropped. In a later analysis, 500 to 650 highly shared, low-generation-probability nucleotide sequences were removed to address suspected cross-contamination and a sequencing artifact. In a later analysis, a clonal expansion index for each public chain was calculated from normalized within-repertoire ranks of inferred template counts. Generation probabilities in a later analysis came from a VDJ recombination model fitted to out-of-frame rearrangements, and those results were checked against IGoR. Hypergeometric tests were used in a later analysis to score TCR-TCR, TCR-HLA and TCR-CMV co-occurrence, with a repertoire-size bias correction applied to the TCR pairs. A later analysis estimated false discovery rates by permuting HLA or CMV assignments 20 times. A later analysis grouped co-occurring TCRs with DBSCAN, adding TCRdist sequence similarity when clustering within HLA-allele-positive subsets. Co-occurrence clustering excluded repertoires with fewer than 30,000 or more than 120,000 public chains, plus five with anomalous nucleotide sharing. In TCRdb, the immuneACCESS table is reduced to in-frame sequences with V and J assigned. These tables do not hold every clone; where another copy was compared, an unresolved V gene accounts for under half, and the others remain unexplained. V and J calls and clone size are given by that table; D and trimming were obtained from the DNA. Within this sample are some 130,000 clones, with about 80% of them counted one time only. The ten most abundant clones make up 1% of the sample.

Counted from cysteine to phenylalanine, this CDR3 has 14 amino acids. CDR3 DNA is the only sequence kept; it has 42 bases, read in frame from the first base. The junction carries 9 bases between V and J, which are trimmed by 5 bases and 0 bases respectively. CDR1 and CDR2 (SGHTA, FQGTGA) derive from the germline V gene. Sample: PBMCs. This clonotype was sampled from a man aged 40-50 years in good health and CMV-seronegative. The V gene is TRBV7-3 and the J gene is TRBJ2-3, and perhaps TRBD1 as D gene, on 5 matching bases. The nucleotides are TGTGCCAGCAGCATAGGGGCCAGCACAGATACGCAGTATTTT. It encodes CASSIGASTDTQYF.